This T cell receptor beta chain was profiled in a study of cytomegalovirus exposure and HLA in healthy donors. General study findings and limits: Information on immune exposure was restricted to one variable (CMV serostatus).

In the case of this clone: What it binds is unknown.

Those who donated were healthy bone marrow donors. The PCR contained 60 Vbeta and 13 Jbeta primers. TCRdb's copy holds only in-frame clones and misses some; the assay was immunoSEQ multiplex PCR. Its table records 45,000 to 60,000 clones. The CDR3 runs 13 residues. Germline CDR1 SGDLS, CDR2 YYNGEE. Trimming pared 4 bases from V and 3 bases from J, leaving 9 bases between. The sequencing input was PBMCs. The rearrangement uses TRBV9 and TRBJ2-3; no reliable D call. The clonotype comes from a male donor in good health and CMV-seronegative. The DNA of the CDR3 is TGTGCCAGCAGCCCCTGGCTGACAGATACGCAGTATTTT. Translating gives CASSPWLTDTQYF.